Listed below are T cell receptor beta chains from one sample, sequenced in a study of shared clonotypes between healthy human individuals. Produced via immunoSEQ multiplex PCR; TCRdb's table is partial and in-frame only. The sample includes 2,500,000 or so clones, more than 85% of them seen just once. The specimen sequenced was naive CD4+ T cells from PBMCs. The receptors here all came from a man between 18 and 35 years old in good health. Some clones in this sample may be carry-over from other donors' samples. The CDR3 runs from the conserved cysteine through the conserved F or W. A D gene is named only where the DNA matches it firmly. The size entry is marked missing in some rows and otherwise reads once, few, many or a size class.

clone size,D gene,V gene,J gene,CDR3 protein,CDR3 DNA
NA,TRBD1,TRBV13,TRBJ2-7,CASSLRSQGSYEQYF,TGTGCCAGCAGCTTAAGGTCACAGGGGTCCTACGAGCAGTACTTC
NA,TRBD1,TRBV15,TRBJ2-1,CATSMLGTGINEQFF,TGTGCCACCAGCATGCTCGGGACAGGGATCAATGAGCAGTTCTTC
once,TRBD2,TRBV9,TRBJ2-3,CASSAVLAITDTQYF,TGTGCCAGCAGCGCGGTACTAGCGATCACAGATACGCAGTATTTT
NA,TRBD1,TRBV18,TRBJ1-5,CASSPPGGGRSNQPQHF,TGTGCCAGCTCACCCCCGGGAGGGGGCCGGAGCAATCAGCCCCAGCATTTT
once,NA,TRBV5-1,TRBJ1-4,CASSRRRGTNEKLFF,TGCGCCAGCAGCAGGCGACGGGGAACTAATGAAAAACTGTTTTTT
NA,NA,TRBV5-4,TRBJ1-1,CASSPRPVPNTEAFF,TGTGCCAGCAGCCCACGTCCAGTTCCGAACACTGAAGCTTTCTTT
NA,NA,TRBV18,TRBJ1-1,CASSAPGLEAFF,TGTGCCAGCTCAGCGCCGGGTCTTGAAGCTTTCTTT
NA,NA,TRBV10-1,TRBJ1-5,CASSRAGVDQPQHF,TGCGCCAGCAGTAGGGCAGGGGTTGATCAGCCCCAGCATTTT
NA,NA,TRBV20-1,TRBJ2-5,CSARAETQYF,TGCAGTGCTAGAGCAGAGACCCAGTACTTC
NA,NA,TRBV25-1,TRBJ2-1,CASSEYRLGNEQFF,TGTGCCAGCAGTGAATATAGGCTGGGTAATGAGCAGTTCTTC
NA,TRBD2,TRBV9,TRBJ2-4,CASSDGTSGRVGIQYF,TGTGCCAGCAGCGATGGGACTAGCGGGAGGGTGGGCATTCAGTACTTC
NA,NA,TRBV7-9,TRBJ2-7,CASSLGQFYEQYF,TGTGCCAGCAGCTTAGGACAGTTCTACGAGCAGTACTTC
NA,NA,TRBV18,TRBJ2-3,CASSPSPGTDTQYF,TGTGCCAGCTCACCCAGCCCGGGAACAGATACGCAGTATTTT
NA,TRBD2,TRBV7-9,TRBJ2-1,CASVRAGVSNEQFF,TGTGCCAGCGTTAGAGCGGGAGTATCTAATGAGCAGTTCTTC
NA,NA,TRBV27,TRBJ2-7,CASSFLSPSYEQYF,TGTGCCAGCAGTTTTCTCTCGCCTTCCTACGAGCAGTACTTC
NA,NA,TRBV5-4,TRBJ1-5,CASSYEGNLGPQHF,TGTGCCAGCAGCTATGAGGGGAATTTAGGACCCCAGCATTTT
NA,NA,TRBV7-2,TRBJ1-5,CASSLGSGLGQPQHF,TGTGCCAGCAGCTTAGGGTCGGGCCTTGGTCAGCCCCAGCATTTT
NA,NA,TRBV6-5,TRBJ1-2,CASSYMLGSFGYTF,TGTGCCAGCAGTTACATGTTAGGAAGCTTTGGCTACACCTTC
NA,NA,TRBV5-1,TRBJ1-6,CASSTGTNSPLHF,TGCGCCAGCAGTACAGGCACCAATTCACCCCTCCACTTT
NA,NA,TRBV6-6,TRBJ2-1,CASSPASSYNEQFF,TGTGCCAGCAGCCCCGCTAGCTCCTACAATGAGCAGTTCTTC
NA,TRBD1,TRBV5-1,TRBJ2-2,CASSRGQGYTGELFF,TGCGCCAGCAGCCGAGGACAGGGGTACACCGGGGAGCTGTTTTTT
NA,NA,TRBV2,TRBJ1-2,CASTADAGYTF,TGTGCCAGTACAGCGGACGCTGGCTACACCTTC
NA,TRBD2,TRBV6-6,TRBJ2-7,CASKRDLAYEQYF,TGTGCCAGCAAGCGGGACCTTGCCTACGAGCAGTACTTC
NA,NA,TRBV7-8,TRBJ2-5,CASSPGGQRGRTQYF,TGTGCCAGCAGTCCTGGGGGGCAGCGCGGGAGGACCCAGTACTTC
NA,NA,TRBV15,TRBJ1-2,CATSRGGADYGYTF,TGTGCCACCAGCAGAGGGGGCGCGGACTATGGCTACACCTTC
NA,TRBD1,TRBV18,TRBJ2-1,CASSLVSGQSINEQFF,TGTGCCAGCTCCCTCGTATCGGGACAGTCCATCAATGAGCAGTTCTTC
once,NA,TRBV5-6,TRBJ1-2,CASSPGLDLYGYTF,TGTGCCAGCAGCCCCGGGCTCGACCTCTATGGCTACACCTTC
NA,TRBD2,TRBV19,TRBJ2-1,CASRTAASGMNEQFF,TGTGCCAGTAGGACGGCGGCTAGCGGGATGAATGAGCAGTTCTTC
NA,NA,TRBV7-2,TRBJ2-7,CASSPFQGKFYEQYF,TGTGCCAGCAGCCCCTTTCAGGGAAAATTCTACGAGCAGTACTTC
NA,NA,TRBV5-5,TRBJ1-2,CASSLGGSNYGYTF,TGTGCCAGCAGCTTGGGTGGCTCCAACTATGGCTACACCTTC
NA,TRBD1,TRBV19,TRBJ1-1,CASSILDRPGSTFF,TGTGCCAGTAGTATTTTGGACAGGCCAGGATCAACTTTCTTT
NA,NA,TRBV7-8,TRBJ2-6,CASTLTLQGGNVLTF,TGTGCCAGCACGCTCACCCTCCAGGGAGGCAACGTCCTGACTTTC
once,TRBD2,TRBV11-2,TRBJ2-3,CASSLDRPSGTYTQYF,TGTGCCAGCAGCTTAGATAGGCCTAGCGGGACTTATACGCAGTATTTT
NA,TRBD1,TRBV28,TRBJ1-5,CASSNDRVPQPQHF,TGTGCCAGCAGCAATGACAGGGTGCCTCAGCCCCAGCATTTT
once,NA,TRBV5-4,TRBJ2-5,CASSPGPDQETQYF,TGTGCCAGCAGCCCGGGCCCCGACCAAGAGACCCAGTACTTC
NA,TRBD2,TRBV5-1,TRBJ2-7,CASSLYAGGVGEQYF,TGCGCCAGCAGCTTGTACGCGGGAGGAGTGGGTGAGCAGTACTTC
NA,NA,TRBV5-4,TRBJ2-7,CASSLSGHESYEQYF,TGTGCCAGCAGTCTTTCTGGGCATGAGTCCTACGAGCAGTACTTC
NA,NA,TRBV2,TRBJ2-6,CASTWGANVLTF,TGTGCCAGCACGTGGGGGGCCAACGTCCTGACTTTC
NA,TRBD2,TRBV11-1,TRBJ2-3,CASSFRRLAGVAHTDTQYF,TGTGCCAGCAGCTTTAGGAGACTAGCGGGAGTGGCACATACAGATACGCAGTATTTT
NA,NA,TRBV6-8,TRBJ1-1,CASSYKPRINTEAFF,TGTGCCAGCAGTTATAAGCCGAGAATTAACACTGAAGCTTTCTTT
NA,NA,TRBV27,TRBJ1-1,CASSPQTGRGTEAFF,TGTGCCAGCAGTCCCCAGACAGGCAGGGGAACTGAAGCTTTCTTT
NA,TRBD1,TRBV10-3,TRBJ1-1,CASRQGWNTEAFF,TGTGCCAGCAGACAGGGGTGGAACACTGAAGCTTTCTTT
NA,TRBD2,TRBV29-1,TRBJ2-7,CSARLAGVSREQYF,TGCAGCGCCCGTTTAGCGGGAGTGTCGCGGGAGCAGTACTTC
NA,NA,TRBV5-1,TRBJ1-1,CASSLRTVNTEAFF,TGCGCCAGCAGCTTAAGGACGGTGAACACTGAAGCTTTCTTT
NA,TRBD2,TRBV27,TRBJ2-7,CASSLSYSGRTYEQYF,TGTGCCAGCAGTTTATCGTATAGCGGGAGGACCTACGAGCAGTACTTC
NA,NA,TRBV4-1,TRBJ2-3,CASSQIFSTDTQYF,TGCGCCAGCAGCCAAATCTTTAGCACAGATACGCAGTATTTT
NA,NA,TRBV5-1,TRBJ2-5,CASSTSNQETQYF,TGCGCCAGCAGCACCTCGAACCAAGAGACCCAGTACTTC
NA,NA,TRBV27,TRBJ2-3,CASSLKGLIGWAARDTQYF,TGTGCCAGCAGTTTAAAGGGGCTGATAGGGTGGGCGGCCCGAGATACGCAGTATTTT
NA,NA,TRBV2,TRBJ2-1,CASSLLGRSSYNEQFF,TGTGCCAGCAGCCTACTTGGTCGGAGCTCCTACAATGAGCAGTTCTTC
NA,NA,TRBV27,TRBJ2-3,CASSLKPTRVGTDTQYF,TGTGCCAGCAGTCTAAAACCGACCAGGGTAGGCACAGATACGCAGTATTTT
NA,NA,TRBV4-3,TRBJ2-5,CASSPEGPVGETQYF,TGCGCCAGCAGCCCAGAAGGGCCCGTGGGAGAGACCCAGTACTTC
NA,NA,TRBV30,TRBJ1-6,CAWKPEWDSPLHF,TGTGCCTGGAAACCCGAGTGGGATTCACCCCTCCACTTT
NA,NA,TRBV28,TRBJ1-1,CASRRQGEAFF,TGTGCCAGCAGGAGGCAGGGTGAAGCTTTCTTT